Each of the 3 T cell receptor beta chains below was sequenced from the same sample in a study of T cells in localized non-small cell lung cancer (dated by TCRdb to about 2020). Libraries were built with the immunoSEQ multiplex PCR assay. What TCRdb holds here is the immuneACCESS table cut down to in-frame rearrangements. Part of the clones is not present; checked against another copy, under half of the missing clones reflect an unresolved V gene, and the others are unexplained. The sample data list over 950 clones, and around a fifth of these were observed just once. Together, the top ten hold approximately 15% of the sample. The starting material was normal lung tissue next to the tumor, obtained before any cancer treatment. These receptor sequences come from a female donor of 60 years or more with stage I squamous cell lung carcinoma.

This clone is termed large. This sequence joins TRBV19 and TRBJ2-7; 8 bases fit TRBD1. Germline CDR1 and CDR2: LNHDA and SQIVND (reference sequence). The J segment lost 1 base and the V segment lost 1 base, leaving 0 bases of the junction unmatched. There are 14 residues in the CDR3. This CDR3 is CASSIGTGSYEQYF. Here the CDR3 DNA reads TGTGCCAGTAGTATAGGGACAGGGTCCTACGAGCAGTACTTC.

This chain uses TRBV5-1 with TRBJ2-5; 8 bases are shared with TRBD1. Germline V lookup: CDR1 SGHRS, CDR2 YFSETQ. The V segment lost 6 bases and the J segment 4 bases; nucleotides outside the gene matches: 8. The CDR3 runs to 14 residues. CDR3 sequence (DNA): TGCGCCAGCAATACAGGACAGGGAGGAGAGACCCAGTACTTC. It yields the protein CASNTGQGGETQYF.

This clone showed up just once. In nucleotides, the CDR3 is TGTGCCAGCAGTGACCCGACAGGGGGCGACACCGGGGAGCTGTTTTTT. Its translation is CASSDPTGGDTGELFF. This sequence joins TRBV25-1 and TRBJ2-2, with 10 bases fitting TRBD1. Germline V lookup: CDR1 MGHDK, CDR2 SYGVNS. Losses at the gene ends were 3 bases for V and 3 bases for J; bases not matched to a gene: 4. This CDR3 is 16 amino acids long.